The 7 T cell receptor beta chains given below trace back to one sample, sequenced in a study of CD8 T cells in Susac syndrome. RNA amounts of 0.5 to 1 ug underwent reverse transcription with random hexamers. TCRdb re-analysed the immunoSEQ multiplex PCR reads in MiXCR, keeping a single row per CDR3 protein. The table lists approximately 71,000 distinct CDR3 sequences, roughly 95% of them singletons. Sample: CD4+ T cells from PBMCs. These TCRs come from a human donor with multiple sclerosis.

The chain is built from TRBV12-3 or TRBV12-4 and TRBJ2-2; 7 nucleotides match TRBD2. Unmatched junction bases numbered 4, after V lost 3 bases and J lost 6 bases. The length of the CDR3 is 14 residues. CDR3 DNA: TGTGCCAGCAGTTTTGGGGAGGGACCCGGGGAGCTGTTTTTT. Translated: CASSFGEGPGELFF.

The V call is TRBV3-1, the J call TRBJ2-5; perhaps D is TRBD1 or TRBD2 (5 bases each). Trimming removed 4 bases from V and 5 bases from J, with 17 bases in between. From germline, CDR1 is LGHDT and CDR2 YNNKEL (reference sequence). There are 15 residues in the CDR3. In DNA, the CDR3 is TGTGCCAGCAGCCCGATAAGGGGAGATGGGGAGACCCAGTACTTC. It translates to CASSPIRGDGETQYF.

This chain connects TRBV11-2 to TRBJ1-6; TRBD1 aligns across 9 bases. After removal of 4 bases from V and 9 bases from J, the junction contained 7 bases not matched to a gene. The CDR3 consists of 15 residues. Germline CDR1 and CDR2: SGHAT and FQNNGV. The CDR3 DNA follows: TGTGCCAGCAGCTCCTACAGGGGGCAAGGTTCACCCCTCCACTTT. It yields the protein CASSSYRGQGSPLHF.

V is TRBV29-1 and J is TRBJ1-1; TRBD1 matches at 7 bases. V shed 5 bases, J shed 1 base, and the junction held 7 bases outside the gene matches. CDR3 size: 14 residues. Germline loops: CDR1 SQVTM, CDR2 ANQGSEA. The CDR3 DNA follows: TGCAGCGTTATCTCCGGGACAGCGAACACTGAAGCTTTCTTT. This gives the protein CSVISGTANTEAFF.

The chain couples TRBV20-1 to TRBJ2-2; no firm D call. The germline gives CDR1 DFQATT, CDR2 SNEGSKA (reference sequence). V was pared by 0 bases and J by 1 base, with 12 bases between. This CDR3 region has 16 residues. CDR3 coding DNA: TGCAGTGCTAGAGATAGCCTGCACATGAACACCGGGGAGCTGTTTTTT. It is translated as CSARDSLHMNTGELFF.

This sequence joins TRBV12-3 or TRBV12-4 and TRBJ2-1; D is unresolved. Trimming stripped 6 bases from V and 8 bases from J, with 20 bases between. This CDR3 region has 15 residues. Here the CDR3 reads CASSLQQGFWDEQFF. The CDR3 nucleotides read TGTGCCAGCAGCTTGCAACAAGGTTTTTGGGATGAGCAGTTCTTC.

The rearrangement links TRBV12-3 or TRBV12-4 to TRBJ2-7; the D gene could be TRBD1 or TRBD2 (5 bases each). V lost 6 bases, J lost 6 bases, and 15 bases lay in between. The CDR3 consists of 13 residues. The CDR3 coding sequence is TGTGCCAGCAGAAGGACCATCGGGGCCGAGCAGTACTTC. This translates into CASRRTIGAEQYF.